This T cell receptor beta chain was captured by sequencing in a study of blood T cell repertoires in COVID-19 (dated by TCRdb to between 2020 and 2021). With respect to the entire study: Samples from collaborators originated in the United States, Italy and Spain and spanned both the acute and convalescent phases of COVID-19. HLA class I and class II types, where available, came from metadata supplied by the sample provider rather than from assay-based typing. Deeply sampled blood TCRbeta repertoires from subjects exposed to, actively infected with, or recovered from COVID-19 were included in the dataset. The samples were drawn from the first 160 participants of the ongoing ImmuneRACE study and from 1,254 subjects provided by 6 global collaborators. A de-identified subject ID, COVID-19 status, age in years and sex were almost always included in the sample metadata. The prospective study material was composed of cDNA or gDNA derived from T cells, B-cell-depleted T cells, or PBMCs. The repertoires were released in a freely available public database intended as a resource for research on the immune response to SARS-CoV-2.

The full study reports these points: How much clinical and demographic metadata was included differed by source and by participant, and the metadata was provided uncurated.

CDR1 is given as MGHRA and CDR2 as YSYEKL, both from the germline V gene. V is cut by 0 bases and J by 9 bases, and the space between the germline ends is 15 bases. The CDR3 covers 15 residues, taking in both the cysteine and the phenylalanine. The retained sequence is limited to the CDR3, 45 bases, with the frame set at the first base. TCRbeta CDR3 regions were amplified from genomic DNA by means of the immunoSEQ Assay, a bias-controlled multiplex PCR. The study's processing was this. The number of nucleated cells in each sample was estimated by amplification of reference gene primers within the assay. Sequence reads were collapsed and filtered to measure the absolute abundance of every unique TCRbeta CDR3 rearrangement. For each sample, productive Simpson clonality was calculated by taking the square root of Simpson's diversity index across productive rearrangements. As stored in TCRdb, this immuneACCESS dataset retains in-frame rearrangements with V and J assigned. A fraction of the clones does not appear; measured against another copy, unresolved V genes explain less than half of the discrepancy, and the remainder lacks a known reason. V and J calls and clone size follow that table, whereas D and trimming were derived from the DNA. The sample table shows under 300,000 clones, and around 89% are seen once. Of the sample, less than 2.5% is held by the ten largest clones.

In the prospective study, participants were roughly 18 to 95 years old, resided in about two dozen geographic areas of the United States, and were enrolled through a virtual design. In the prospective study, cohorts were assigned on the basis of participant-reported clinical history obtained from a screening survey and a study questionnaire. Recovered participants in ImmuneRACE Cohort 3 were defined as having two consecutive negative NP/OP PCR tests, clearance from a healthcare professional, or resolution of symptoms. Each participant in the prospective study had whole blood, serum and a nasopharyngeal or oropharyngeal swab collected by mobile phlebotomists. Participants in the prospective study had the option to provide additional blood draws and questionnaires over an approximately two-month period. Before DNA extraction, blood samples from the prospective study were shipped at room temperature or frozen.

As regards this clone: What this receptor recognizes is not known. No qualities accompany the bases; no much larger clone lies one base away.

Sequencing was carried out using PBMCs or T cells enriched from blood (not recorded which). The chain was built from TRBV4-1 and TRBJ1-3; a tentative D match to TRBD1 spans 5 bases. The sequence was obtained from a woman aged 18-35 years who had recovered from COVID-19. The CDR3: CASSQEPAGRGTIYF. DNA sequence: TGCGCCAGCAGCCAAGAGCCGGCGGGGAGGGGCACCATATATTTT.